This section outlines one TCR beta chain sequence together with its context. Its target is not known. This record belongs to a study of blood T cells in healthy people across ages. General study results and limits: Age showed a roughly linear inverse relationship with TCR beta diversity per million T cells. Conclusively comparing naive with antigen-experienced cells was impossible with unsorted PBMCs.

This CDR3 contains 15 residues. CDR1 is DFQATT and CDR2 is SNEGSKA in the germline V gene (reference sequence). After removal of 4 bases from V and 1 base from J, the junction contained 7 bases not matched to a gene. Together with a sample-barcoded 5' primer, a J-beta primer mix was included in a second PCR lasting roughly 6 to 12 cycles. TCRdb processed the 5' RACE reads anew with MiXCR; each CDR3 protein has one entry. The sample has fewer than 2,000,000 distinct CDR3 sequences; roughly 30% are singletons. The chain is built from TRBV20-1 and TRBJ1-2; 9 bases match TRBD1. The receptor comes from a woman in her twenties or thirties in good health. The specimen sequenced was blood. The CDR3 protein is CSATGQGRVNYGYTF. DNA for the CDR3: TGCAGTGCTACGGGACAGGGTCGGGTTAACTATGGCTACACCTTC.